This note documents a single T cell receptor beta chain sequence. The antigen it binds to is not known. No base quality values were provided; no much bigger clone lies one nucleotide off. This entry comes from a study of vaccination and CD4 T cells after COVID-19 (dated by TCRdb to between 2021 and 2024). Regarding the complete study: SARS-CoV-2 positivity had been established in the convalescent patients by nasal swab PCR, and mild disease was recorded in roughly 9 of these patients and severe disease in one. The convalescent cohort comprised six males and four females, including two Hispanic individuals, seven Caucasians, two Asians and one multiracial person. The spike-specific CD4+ TCR repertoire was compared before and after mRNA vaccination in nine to ten COVID-19 convalescent patients and a handful of infection-naive healthy vaccine recipients. Post-COVID blood samples from convalescent patients were collected a median of roughly 100 days after diagnosis, with a range of roughly 35 to 180 days. Two doses of either the Pfizer-BioNTech BNT162b2 vaccine (n=8) or the Moderna mRNA-1273 vaccine (n=2) were administered to participants. Post-vaccine blood samples were collected a median of about 72 days after the second vaccine dose, ranging from about 13 to 250 days.

Library method: PCR. TCRdb lists the instrument as Illumina iSeq 100. In the original analysis: Non-productive sequences were removed, and CDR3s that did not start with C, did not end with F or W, or were shorter than 7 amino acids were discarded. Similarity between CDR3 sequences was evaluated in R version 3.6.1 using Levenshtein distances (stringdist) and unrooted phylogenetic trees (ape). The public sequencing data were trimmed at Q25 with fastp and processed into clonotypes with MiXCR by TCRdb, which kept only in-frame beta chains. Rows with one shared CDR3 protein collapse into an entry with the most common genes and DNA. The V and J calls and clone size are TCRdb's, not the authors'. The sample table records 20,000 to 25,000 distinct CDR3 sequences; under 75% of these occur just once. The ten largest clones represent around 0.97% of the sample. The convalescent patients' positive SARS-CoV-2 PCR tests were from March to December 2020, which was before the Alpha, Beta and Delta variants emerged in the United States. PBMCs were separated from whole blood using Ficoll-Paque Plus gradient centrifugation and then either used fresh or cryopreserved at -140C.

Results and caveats for the whole study, not just this receptor: The study included relatively few convalescent patients and did not analyze early timepoints after natural infection. Nearly all vaccine-specific clones in convalescent patients (304 of 307) were mono-reactive for SARS-CoV-2 spike rather than cross-reactive with common cold coronaviruses. In convalescent patients, a median around 84% of post-vaccine SARS-CoV-2-reactive clones were detected only after vaccination, and vaccine-specific priming was suggested by this finding. The median count of SARS-CoV-2-reactive clonotypes went up from approximately 22 after infection to a few dozen after vaccination, although the change was not significant.

CDR1 and CDR2 (MNHEY, SVGAGI) derive from the germline V gene. Counted from cysteine to phenylalanine, this CDR3 has 18 amino acids. Just CDR3 DNA is preserved here, 54 bases in frame from base 1. V is clipped by 2 bases and J by 1 base, and the sequence between their germline boundaries is 20 bases long. The sequence joins TRBV6-5 to TRBJ1-1; the D gene assignment is ambiguous. Sample: CD4+ T cells from blood, taken before SARS-CoV-2 vaccination. The sequence was obtained from a human donor who had recovered from COVID-19. The CDR3 region has the sequence CASSYVLVQVTWNTEAFF. DNA sequence: TGTGCCAGCAGTTACGTCTTAGTCCAAGTCACATGGAACACTGAAGCTTTCTTT.